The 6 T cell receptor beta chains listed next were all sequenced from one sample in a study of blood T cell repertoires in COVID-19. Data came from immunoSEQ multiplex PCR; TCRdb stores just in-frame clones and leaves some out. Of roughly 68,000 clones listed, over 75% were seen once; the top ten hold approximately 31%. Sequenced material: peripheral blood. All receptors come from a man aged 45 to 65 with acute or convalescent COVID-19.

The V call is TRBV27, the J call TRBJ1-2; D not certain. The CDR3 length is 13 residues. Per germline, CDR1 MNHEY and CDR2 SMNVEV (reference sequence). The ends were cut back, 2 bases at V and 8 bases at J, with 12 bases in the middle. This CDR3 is CASSLREGEGYTF. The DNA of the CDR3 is TGTGCCAGCAGTTTACGGGAGGGAGAAGGCTACACCTTC.

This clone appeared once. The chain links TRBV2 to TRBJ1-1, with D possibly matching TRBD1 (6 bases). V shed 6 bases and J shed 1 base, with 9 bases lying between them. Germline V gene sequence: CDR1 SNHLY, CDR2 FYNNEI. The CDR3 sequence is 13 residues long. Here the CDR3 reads CASSLQGNTEAFF. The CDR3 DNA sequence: TGTGCCAGCAGCTTACAGGGGAACACTGAAGCTTTCTTT.

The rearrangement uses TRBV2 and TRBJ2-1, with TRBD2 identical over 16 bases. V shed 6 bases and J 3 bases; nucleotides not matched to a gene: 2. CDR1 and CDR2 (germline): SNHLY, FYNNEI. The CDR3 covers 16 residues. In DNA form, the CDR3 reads TGTGCCAGCAGGGGACTAGCGGGGGGGGTCTACAATGAGCAGTTCTTC. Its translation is CASRGLAGGVYNEQFF.

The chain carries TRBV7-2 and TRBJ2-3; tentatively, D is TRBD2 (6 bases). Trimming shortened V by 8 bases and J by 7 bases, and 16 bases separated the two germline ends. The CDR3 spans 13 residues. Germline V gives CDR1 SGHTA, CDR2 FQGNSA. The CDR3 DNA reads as TGTGCCAGCTCGCCACGGGCGGGGCATACGCAGTATTTT. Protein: CASSPRAGHTQYF.

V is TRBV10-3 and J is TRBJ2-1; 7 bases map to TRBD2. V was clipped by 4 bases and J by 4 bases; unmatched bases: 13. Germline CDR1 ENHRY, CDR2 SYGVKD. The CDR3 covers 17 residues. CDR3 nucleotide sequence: TGTGCCATCAGTGGGACTTCGGCTAGCGGTTCTTACAATGAGCAGTTCTTC. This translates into CAISGTSASGSYNEQFF.

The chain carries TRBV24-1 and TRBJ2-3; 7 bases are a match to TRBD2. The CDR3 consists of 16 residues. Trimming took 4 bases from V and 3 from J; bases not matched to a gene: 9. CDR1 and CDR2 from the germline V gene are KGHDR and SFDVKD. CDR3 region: CATSEAGRPTTDTQYF. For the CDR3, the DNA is TGTGCCACCAGTGAAGCGGGACGCCCAACGACAGATACGCAGTATTTT.